This TCR beta chain was identified during a study of blood T cell repertoires in COVID-19. This clone was detected only a few times. Method: immunoSEQ multiplex PCR; TCRdb's copy keeps in-frame clones and lacks some. This sample carries around 200,000 clones, about 87% of them seen once, and the ten largest clones take about 1%. The V end was cut by 0 bases, the J end by 6 bases, with 9 bases between. Germline V gene data show CDR1 as SNHLY and CDR2 as FYNNEI. This CDR3 spans 14 amino acids. The origin of this receptor is a woman aged 18 to 35 who had recovered from COVID-19. The rearrangement joins TRBV2 to TRBJ1-5; perhaps TRBD1 as D (6 bases). Material for sequencing was peripheral blood. In nucleotides, the CDR3 is TGTGCCAGCAGTGAAGCGCAGGGGAGTCAGCCCCAGCATTTT. Encoded protein: CASSEAQGSQPQHF.